The clone carrying this T cell receptor beta chain was found once. This sample was taken from a study of blood T cell repertoires in COVID-19. In the study overall: Donors in the United States, Italy and Spain gave samples during acute or convalescent COVID-19. Sources were T cells, B-cell-depleted T cells, or PBMCs; the material itself was cDNA or gDNA.

Using immunoSEQ multiplex PCR, the repertoire was profiled, and TCRdb retains in-frame clones only, with some absent. This sample carries about 150,000 clones, 70% to 90% of them seen once, and the ten largest clones take about 2.6%. Per germline, CDR1 SNHLY and CDR2 FYNNEI. The V end was cut by 3 bases, the J end by 5 bases, with 7 bases between. CDR3 length: 12 residues. This receptor was obtained from a human donor with acute or convalescent COVID-19. The donor label of this sample is uncertain. The chain employs TRBV2 and TRBJ1-2, with unresolved D. The sequenced sample consisted of peripheral blood. The CDR3, as DNA: TGTGCCAGCAGTGAGGGAGGGTATGGCTACACCTTC. As protein: CASSEGGYGYTF. The full variable domain, completed using reference TRBV2 and TRBJ1-2, is EPEVTQTPSHQVTQMGQEVILRCVPISNHLYFYWYRQILGQKVEFLVSFYNNEISEKSEIFDDQFSVERPDGSNFTLKIRSTKLEDSAMYFCASSEGGYGYTFGSGTRLTVV.